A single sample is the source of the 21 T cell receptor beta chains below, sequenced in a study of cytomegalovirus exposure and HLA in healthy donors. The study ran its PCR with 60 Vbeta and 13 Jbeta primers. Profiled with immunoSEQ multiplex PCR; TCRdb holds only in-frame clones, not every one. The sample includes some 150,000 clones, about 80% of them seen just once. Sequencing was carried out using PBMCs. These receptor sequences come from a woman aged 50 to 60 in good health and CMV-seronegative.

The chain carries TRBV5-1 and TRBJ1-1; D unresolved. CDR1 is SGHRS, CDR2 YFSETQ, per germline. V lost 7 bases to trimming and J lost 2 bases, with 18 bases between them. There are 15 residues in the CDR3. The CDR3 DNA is TGCGCCAGCCGGTCTGGACTGACCCCTAACACTGAAGCTTTCTTT. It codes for CASRSGLTPNTEAFF. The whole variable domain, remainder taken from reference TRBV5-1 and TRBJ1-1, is KAGVTQTPRYLIKTRGQQVTLSCSPISGHRSVSWYQQTPGQGLQFLFEYFSETQRNKGNFPGRFSGRQFSNSRSEMNVSTLELGDSALYLCASRSGLTPNTEAFFGQGTRLTVV.

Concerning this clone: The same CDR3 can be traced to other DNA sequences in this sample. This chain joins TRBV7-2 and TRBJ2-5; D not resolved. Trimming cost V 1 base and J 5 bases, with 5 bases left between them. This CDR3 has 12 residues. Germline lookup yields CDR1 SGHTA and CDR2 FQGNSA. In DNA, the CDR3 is TGTGCCAGCAGCTTAGTCCGGGAGACCCAGTACTTC. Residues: CASSLVRETQYF. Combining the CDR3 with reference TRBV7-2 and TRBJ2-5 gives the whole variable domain GAGVSQSPSNKVTEKGKDVELRCDPISGHTALYWYRQSLGQGLEFLIYFQGNSAPDKSGLPSDRFSAERTGGSVSTLTIQRTQQEDSAVYLCASSLVRETQYFGPGTRLLVL.

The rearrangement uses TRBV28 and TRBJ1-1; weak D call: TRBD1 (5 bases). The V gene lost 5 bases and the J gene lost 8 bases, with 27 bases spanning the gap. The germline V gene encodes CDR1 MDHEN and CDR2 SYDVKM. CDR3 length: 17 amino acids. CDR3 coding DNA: TGTGCCAGCAGTCCGAGAACTGCAGGGAGGAGGGAGGAAGAAGCTTTCTTT. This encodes CASSPRTAGRREEEAFF.

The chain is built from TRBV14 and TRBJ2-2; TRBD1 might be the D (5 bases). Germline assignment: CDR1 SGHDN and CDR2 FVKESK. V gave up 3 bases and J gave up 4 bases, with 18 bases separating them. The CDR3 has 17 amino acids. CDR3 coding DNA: TGTGCCAGCAGCCACGAAAAGGGGATTCAGGGCACCGGGGAGCTGTTTTTT. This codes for CASSHEKGIQGTGELFF. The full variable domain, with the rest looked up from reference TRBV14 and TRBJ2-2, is EAGVTQFPSHSVIEKGQTVTLRCDPISGHDNLYWYRRVMGKEIKFLLHFVKESKQDESGMPNNRFLAERTGGTYSTLKVQPAELEDSGVYFCASSHEKGIQGTGELFFGEGSRLTVL.

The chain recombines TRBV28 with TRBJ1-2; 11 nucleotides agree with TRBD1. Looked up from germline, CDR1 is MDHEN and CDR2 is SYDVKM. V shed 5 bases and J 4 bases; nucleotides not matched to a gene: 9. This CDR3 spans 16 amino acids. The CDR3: CASSRIGTGGSYGYTF. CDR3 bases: TGTGCCAGCAGTCGCATTGGGACAGGGGGGAGCTATGGCTACACCTTC.

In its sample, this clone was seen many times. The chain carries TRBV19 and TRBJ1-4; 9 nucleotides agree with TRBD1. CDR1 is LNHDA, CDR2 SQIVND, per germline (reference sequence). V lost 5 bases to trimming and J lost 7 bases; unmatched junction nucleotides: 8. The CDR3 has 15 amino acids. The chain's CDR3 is CASSGQTTGGEKLFF. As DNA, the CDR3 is TGTGCCAGTAGTGGCCAAACGACAGGGGGTGAAAAACTGTTTTTT.

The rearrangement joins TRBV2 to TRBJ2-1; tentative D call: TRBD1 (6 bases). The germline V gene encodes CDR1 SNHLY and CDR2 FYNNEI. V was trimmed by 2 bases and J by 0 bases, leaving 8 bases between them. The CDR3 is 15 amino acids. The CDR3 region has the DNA TGTGCCAGCAGTGAACAGGGGAGCTCCTACAATGAGCAGTTCTTC. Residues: CASSEQGSSYNEQFF.

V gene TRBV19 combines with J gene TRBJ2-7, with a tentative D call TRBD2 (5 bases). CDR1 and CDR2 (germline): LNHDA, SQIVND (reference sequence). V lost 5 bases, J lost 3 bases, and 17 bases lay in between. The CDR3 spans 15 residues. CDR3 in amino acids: CASSFGPGSIYEQYF. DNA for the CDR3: TGTGCCAGTAGTTTCGGCCCGGGGTCGATCTACGAGCAGTACTTC.

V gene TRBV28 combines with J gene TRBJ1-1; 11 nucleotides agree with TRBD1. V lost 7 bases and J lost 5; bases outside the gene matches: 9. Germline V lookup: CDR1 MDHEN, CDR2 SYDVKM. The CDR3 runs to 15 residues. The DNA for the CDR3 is TGTGCCAGCAACACTTGGACAGGGGGCAGTACTGAAGCTTTCTTT. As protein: CASNTWTGGSTEAFF. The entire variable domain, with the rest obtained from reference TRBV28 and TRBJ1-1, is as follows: DVKVTQSSRYLVKRTGEKVFLECVQDMDHENMFWYRQDPGLGLRLIYFSYDVKMKEKGDIPEGYSVSREKKERFSLILESASTNQTSMYLCASNTWTGGSTEAFFGQGTRLTVV.

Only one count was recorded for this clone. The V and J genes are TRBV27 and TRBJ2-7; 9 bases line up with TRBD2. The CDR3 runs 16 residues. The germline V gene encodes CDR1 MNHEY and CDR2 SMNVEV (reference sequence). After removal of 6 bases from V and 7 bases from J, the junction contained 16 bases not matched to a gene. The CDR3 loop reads CASSPRLAAMRVEQYF. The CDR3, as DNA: TGTGCCAGCAGCCCTCGACTAGCGGCAATGAGGGTGGAGCAGTACTTC.

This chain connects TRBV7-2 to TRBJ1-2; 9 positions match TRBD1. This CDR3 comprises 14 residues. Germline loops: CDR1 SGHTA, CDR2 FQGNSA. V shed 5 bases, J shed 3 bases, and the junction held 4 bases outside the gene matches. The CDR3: CASSLQGADYGYTF. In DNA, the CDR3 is TGTGCCAGCAGCCTACAGGGGGCGGACTATGGCTACACCTTC.

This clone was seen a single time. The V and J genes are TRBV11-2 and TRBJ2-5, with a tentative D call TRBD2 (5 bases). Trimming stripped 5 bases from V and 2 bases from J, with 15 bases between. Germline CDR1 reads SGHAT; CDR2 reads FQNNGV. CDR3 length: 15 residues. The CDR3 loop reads CASSPLLLGQETQYF. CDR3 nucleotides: TGTGCCAGCAGCCCACTCCTACTAGGACAAGAGACCCAGTACTTC.

In DNA form, the CDR3 reads TGTGCCAGCAGTACCCAGGGAGGACCCACCTACGAGCAGTACTTC. Translating gives CASSTQGGPTYEQYF. This chain joins TRBV2 and TRBJ2-7; tentative D call: TRBD2 (6 bases). V lost 5 bases, J lost 2 bases, and 16 bases lay in between. This CDR3 region has 15 residues. The germline V gene encodes CDR1 SNHLY and CDR2 FYNNEI.

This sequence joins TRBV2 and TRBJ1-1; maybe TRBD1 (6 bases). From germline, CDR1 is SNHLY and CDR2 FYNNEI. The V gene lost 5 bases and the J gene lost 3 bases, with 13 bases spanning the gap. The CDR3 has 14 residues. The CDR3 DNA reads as TGTGCCAGCAGTCCACAGGGTCGGGACACTGAAGCTTTCTTT. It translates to CASSPQGRDTEAFF.

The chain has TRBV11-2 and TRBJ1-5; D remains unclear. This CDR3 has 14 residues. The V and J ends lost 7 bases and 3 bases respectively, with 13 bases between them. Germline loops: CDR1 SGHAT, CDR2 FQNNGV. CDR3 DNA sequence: TGTGCCAGCACCCTCAACGGGAACAATCAGCCCCAGCATTTT. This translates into CASTLNGNNQPQHF.

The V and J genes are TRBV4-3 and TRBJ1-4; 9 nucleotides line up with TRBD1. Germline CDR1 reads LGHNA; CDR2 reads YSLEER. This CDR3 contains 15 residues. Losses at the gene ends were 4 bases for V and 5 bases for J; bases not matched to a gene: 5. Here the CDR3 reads CASSRSGTGNEKLFF. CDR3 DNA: TGCGCCAGCAGCCGATCCGGGACAGGGAATGAAAAACTGTTTTTT.

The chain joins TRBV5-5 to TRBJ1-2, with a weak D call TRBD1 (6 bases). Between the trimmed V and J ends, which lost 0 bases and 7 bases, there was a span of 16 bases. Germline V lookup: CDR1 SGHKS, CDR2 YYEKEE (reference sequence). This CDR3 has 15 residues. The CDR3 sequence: CASSLVFRGLTGYTF. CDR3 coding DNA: TGTGCCAGCAGCTTGGTTTTCAGGGGTCTCACTGGCTACACCTTC.

The DNA of the CDR3 is TGCGCCAGCAGCTTGTCTGTTGCAGGGGTAAATACGCAGTATTTT. Protein product: CASSLSVAGVNTQYF. This chain connects TRBV5-1 to TRBJ2-3; perhaps TRBD1 as D (6 bases). Germline V gene lookup returns CDR1 SGHRS and CDR2 YFSETQ. Trimming removed 1 base from V and 7 bases from J, with 16 bases in between. The CDR3 is 15 residues long.

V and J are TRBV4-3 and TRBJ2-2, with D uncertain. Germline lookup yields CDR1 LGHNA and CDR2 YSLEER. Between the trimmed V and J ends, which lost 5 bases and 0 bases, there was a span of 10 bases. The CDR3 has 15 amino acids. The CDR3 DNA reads TGCGCCAGCAGCTCAACCCGGGCGAACACCGGGGAGCTGTTTTTT. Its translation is CASSSTRANTGELFF.

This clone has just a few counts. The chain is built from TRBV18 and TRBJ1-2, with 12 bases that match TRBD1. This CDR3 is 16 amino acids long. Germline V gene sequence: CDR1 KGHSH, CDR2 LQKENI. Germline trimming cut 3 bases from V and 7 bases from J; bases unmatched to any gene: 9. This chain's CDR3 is CASSPGTGGRRGGYTF. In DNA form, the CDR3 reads TGTGCCAGCTCACCGGGGACAGGGGGCCGTCGCGGTGGCTACACCTTC.

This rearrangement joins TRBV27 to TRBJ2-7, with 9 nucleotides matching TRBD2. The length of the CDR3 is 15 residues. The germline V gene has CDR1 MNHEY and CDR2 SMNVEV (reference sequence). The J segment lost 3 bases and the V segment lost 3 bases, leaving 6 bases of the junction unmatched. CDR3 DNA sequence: TGTGCCAGCAGTTTGTCCAGCGGGAGGTTCTACGAGCAGTACTTC. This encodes CASSLSSGRFYEQYF.